The TCR beta chain under discussion was sequenced for a study of long-term antiretroviral therapy in people with HIV. This CDR3 contains 18 residues. Germline V gives CDR1 WSHSY, CDR2 SAAADI. V lost 6 bases and J lost 2; bases outside the gene matches: 17. Version v3.0 of the immunoSEQ assay ran at survey level. Measured with immunoSEQ multiplex PCR; TCRdb has only the in-frame clones, and not every one. Of tens of thousands of clones detected, around 85% appear once; the ten largest clones hold approximately 9.2%. The receptor's source is a man aged 40-55 years with HIV. Here the sequenced sample was unsorted PBMCs, taken 4.7 to 5 years after starting antiretroviral therapy. The chain recombines TRBV10-2 with TRBJ2-3, with 7 bases that match TRBD1. The CDR3 spells CASRGTVLGHGITDTQYF. CDR3 DNA sequence: TGCGCCAGCAGGGGGACAGTCTTAGGACACGGGATCACAGATACGCAGTATTTT.